Listed below are T cell receptor beta chains from one sample, sequenced in a study of T cells in Graves' hyperthyroidism and ophthalmopathy. TCRdb passed the multiplex PCR reads through MiXCR, listing each CDR3 protein once. The repertoire holds 250,000 to 300,000 distinct CDR3 sequences, with roughly 13% as singletons. Sequenced material: blood. Every receptor here comes from a woman in her thirties or forties with Graves' hyperthyroidism. CDR3s include the opening cysteine and the closing phenylalanine or tryptophan. The D gene is left open where the match is weak. Clone size appears in some rows only: once, few, many, or a class for an expanded clone.

abundance: few
len: 14
d_gene: -
j_gene: TRBJ2-3
v_gene: TRBV15
CDR3aa: CATSRDYVPDTQYF
CDR3nt: TGTGCCACCAGCAGAGATTACGTCCCGGATACGCAGTATTTT

abundance: -
len: 14
d_gene: TRBD2
j_gene: TRBJ2-7
v_gene: TRBV15
CDR3aa: CATSRDIGGEKQYF
CDR3nt: TGTGCCACCAGCAGAGATATTGGGGGGGAGAAGCAGTACTTC

abundance: few
len: 15
d_gene: TRBD2
j_gene: TRBJ2-2
v_gene: TRBV15
CDR3aa: CATSRELTGRGELFF
CDR3nt: TGTGCCACCAGCAGAGAACTCACCGGGAGGGGGGAGCTGTTTTTT

abundance: many
len: 15
d_gene: -
j_gene: TRBJ2-2
v_gene: TRBV5-1
CDR3aa: CASSLGQFNTGELFF
CDR3nt: TGCGCCAGCAGCTTGGGCCAGTTTAACACCGGGGAGCTGTTTTTT

abundance: -
len: 14
d_gene: TRBD2
j_gene: TRBJ2-3
v_gene: TRBV5-1
CDR3aa: CASSPRGGSDTQYF
CDR3nt: TGCGCCAGCAGCCCACGGGGGGGCTCAGATACGCAGTATTTT

abundance: many
len: 12
d_gene: -
j_gene: TRBJ1-2
v_gene: TRBV20-1
CDR3aa: CSARTGLEGYTF
CDR3nt: TGCAGTGCTAGGACAGGTCTCGAGGGCTACACCTTC

abundance: -
len: 14
d_gene: -
j_gene: TRBJ1-1
v_gene: TRBV2
CDR3aa: CASRPGLADTEAFF
CDR3nt: TGTGCCAGCAGACCGGGACTAGCGGACACTGAAGCTTTCTTT

abundance: many
len: 14
d_gene: -
j_gene: TRBJ1-1
v_gene: TRBV19
CDR3aa: CASSSGTMNTEAFF
CDR3nt: TGTGCCAGTAGCTCAGGGACCATGAACACTGAAGCTTTCTTT

abundance: -
len: 15
d_gene: TRBD1
j_gene: TRBJ2-6
v_gene: TRBV11-2
CDR3aa: CASSTGVSGANVLTF
CDR3nt: TGTGCCAGCAGCACAGGGGTCTCTGGGGCCAACGTCCTGACTTTC

abundance: few
len: 13
d_gene: TRBD1
j_gene: TRBJ2-5
v_gene: TRBV10-1
CDR3aa: CASSSGTEETQYF
CDR3nt: TGCGCCAGCAGCTCCGGGACAGAAGAGACCCAGTACTTC

abundance: many
len: 15
d_gene: -
j_gene: TRBJ2-7
v_gene: TRBV6-5
CDR3aa: CASSPRGSASYEQYF
CDR3nt: TGTGCCAGCAGTCCCCGGGGGAGCGCCAGCTACGAGCAGTACTTC